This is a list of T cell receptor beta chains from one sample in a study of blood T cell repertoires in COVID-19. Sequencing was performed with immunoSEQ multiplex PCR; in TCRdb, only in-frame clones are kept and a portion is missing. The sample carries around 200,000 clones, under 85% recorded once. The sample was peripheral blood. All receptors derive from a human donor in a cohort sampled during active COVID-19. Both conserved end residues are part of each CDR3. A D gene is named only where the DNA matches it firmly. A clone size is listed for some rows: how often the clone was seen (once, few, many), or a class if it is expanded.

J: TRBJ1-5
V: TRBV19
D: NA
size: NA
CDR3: CASTAPGASNQPQHF
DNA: TGTGCCAGTACCGCACCTGGGGCTAGCAATCAGCCCCAGCATTTT

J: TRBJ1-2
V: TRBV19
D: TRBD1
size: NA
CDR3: CATGTGYYGYTF
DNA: TGTGCCACTGGGACAGGGTACTATGGCTACACCTTC

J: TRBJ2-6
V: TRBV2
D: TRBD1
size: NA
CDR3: CASSERPGTGDLFSGANVLTF
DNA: TGTGCCAGCAGTGAACGTCCCGGGACAGGGGACTTGTTCTCTGGGGCCAACGTCCTGACTTTC

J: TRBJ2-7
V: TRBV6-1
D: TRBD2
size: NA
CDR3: CASSESSGGSEQYF
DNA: TGTGCCAGCAGTGAATCTAGCGGGGGATCCGAGCAGTACTTC

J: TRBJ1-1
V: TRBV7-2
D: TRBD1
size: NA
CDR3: CASSSETGMNTEAFF
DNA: TGTGCCAGCAGCTCAGAGACAGGGATGAACACTGAAGCTTTCTTT

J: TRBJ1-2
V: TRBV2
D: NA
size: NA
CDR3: CASSALRHPKKDYGYTF
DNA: TGTGCCAGCAGTGCCCTGAGACACCCTAAGAAGGACTATGGCTACACCTTC

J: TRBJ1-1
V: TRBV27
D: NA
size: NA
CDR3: CASSSGRVYTNTEAFF
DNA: TGTGCCAGCAGTAGCGGCCGAGTTTATACGAACACTGAAGCTTTCTTT

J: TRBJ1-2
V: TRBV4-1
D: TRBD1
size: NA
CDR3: CASSLEGQGATGYTF
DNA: TGCGCCAGCAGCCTCGAAGGACAGGGGGCGACTGGCTACACCTTC

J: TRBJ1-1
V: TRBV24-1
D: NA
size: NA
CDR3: CATSDLEIMNTEAFF
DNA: TGTGCCACCAGTGATTTGGAGATAATGAACACTGAAGCTTTCTTT

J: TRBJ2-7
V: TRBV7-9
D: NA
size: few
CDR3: CASSSGRLSSYEQYF
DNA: TGTGCCAGCTCTAGTGGTCGGCTGAGCTCCTACGAGCAGTACTTC

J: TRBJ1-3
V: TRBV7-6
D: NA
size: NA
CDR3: CASSLGPRRTSGNTIYF
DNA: TGTGCCAGCAGCTTAGGTCCGAGGCGGACTTCTGGAAACACCATATATTTT

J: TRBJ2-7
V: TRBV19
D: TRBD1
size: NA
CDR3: CASSNGQGEISYEQYF
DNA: TGTGCCAGTAGTAATGGACAGGGTGAGATCTCCTACGAGCAGTACTTC

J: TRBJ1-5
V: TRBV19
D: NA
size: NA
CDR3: CASSIDREGSQPQHF
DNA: TGTGCCAGTAGTATAGACAGGGAAGGAAGTCAGCCCCAGCATTTT

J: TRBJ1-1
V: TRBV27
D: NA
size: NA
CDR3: CASSSLATLNTEAFF
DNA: TGTGCCAGCAGTTCTCTCGCGACACTGAACACTGAAGCTTTCTTT

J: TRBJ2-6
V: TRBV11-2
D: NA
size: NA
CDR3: CASSLYAVAFSGANVLTF
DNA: TGTGCCAGCAGCTTATATGCCGTAGCCTTCTCTGGGGCCAACGTCCTGACTTTC

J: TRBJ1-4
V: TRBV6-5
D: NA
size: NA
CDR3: CASKGFGQSNEKLFF
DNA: TGTGCCAGCAAGGGGTTCGGACAAAGTAATGAAAAACTGTTTTTT

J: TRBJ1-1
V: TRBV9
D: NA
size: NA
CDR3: CASSPTSQFTEAFF
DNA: TGTGCCAGCAGCCCCACGAGCCAATTCACTGAAGCTTTCTTT